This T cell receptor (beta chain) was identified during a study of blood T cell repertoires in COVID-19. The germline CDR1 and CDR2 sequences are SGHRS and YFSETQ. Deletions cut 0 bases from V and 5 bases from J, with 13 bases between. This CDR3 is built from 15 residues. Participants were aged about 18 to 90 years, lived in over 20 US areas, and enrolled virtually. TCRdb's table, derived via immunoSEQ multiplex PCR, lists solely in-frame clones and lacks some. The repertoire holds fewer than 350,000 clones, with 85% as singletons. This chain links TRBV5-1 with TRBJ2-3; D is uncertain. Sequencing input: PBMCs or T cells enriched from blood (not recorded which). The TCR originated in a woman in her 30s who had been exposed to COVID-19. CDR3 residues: CASSLARQVEDTQYF. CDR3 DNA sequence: TGCGCCAGCAGCTTGGCTCGCCAGGTGGAAGATACGCAGTATTTT.